The 4 T cell receptor beta chains listed next were all sequenced from one sample in a study of Ad26.COV2.S vaccination and SARS-CoV-2 variants. The sample's treatment: around 19 received Ad26.COV2.S at low or high dose, single or two shots; 5 received placebo; per-sample allocation not given. Repertoires come from day 63 after the first vaccine or placebo injection. Generated by immunoSEQ multiplex PCR, the TCRdb table keeps only in-frame clones and is missing some. The sample carries 400,000 to 450,000 clones, over 80% recorded once. Sequences were derived from peripheral blood, sampled in a trial of Ad26.COV2.S vaccine versus placebo. Every receptor here comes from a person aged 18-65 years who received the Ad26.COV2.S COVID-19 vaccine or a placebo.

As for this clone: The germline gene is not matched at one end of the junction; a read error may be the cause. The CDR3 DNA is TGTGCCAGCAGCTCCCCGGGACCATCCTACGCGCAGTACTTC. This codes for CASSSPGPSYAQYF. This chain uses TRBV7-8 with TRBJ2-7; D could derive from TRBD1 or TRBD2 (5 bases each). Germline V CDR1 and CDR2: SGHVS, FQNEAQ. This CDR3 is 14 amino acids long.

The genes are TRBV11-2 and TRBJ2-1; perhaps TRBD2 as D (7 bases). The CDR3 runs to 15 residues. V was trimmed by 5 bases and J by 8 bases, leaving 19 bases between them. Germline loops: CDR1 SGHAT, CDR2 FQNNGV. The CDR3 region is CASSRPEGGRYEQFF. Here the CDR3 DNA reads TGTGCCAGCAGCCGACCCGAGGGGGGGCGGTATGAGCAGTTCTTC.

V is TRBV30 and J is TRBJ2-3; D is perhaps TRBD1 (5 bases). Trimming removed 1 base from V and 0 bases from J, with 32 bases in between. Germline values: CDR1 GTSNPN, CDR2 SVGIG (reference sequence). This CDR3 region has 22 residues. This chain's CDR3 is CAWSGQGFGVPTPHGSTDTQYF. CDR3 DNA: TGTGCCTGGAGTGGGCAGGGTTTCGGTGTTCCAACTCCCCACGGTAGCACAGATACGCAGTATTTT. The full variable domain, completed using reference TRBV30 and TRBJ2-3, is SQTIHQWPATLVQPVGSPLSLECTVEGTSNPNLYWYRQAAGRGLQLLFYSVGIGQISSEVPQNLSASRPQDRQFILSSKKLLLSDSGFYLCAWSGQGFGVPTPHGSTDTQYFGPGTRLTVL.

J is TRBJ1-1 and V is TRBV3-1 (or the pseudogene TRBV3-2); TRBD1 matches 8 bases. J gave up 0 bases and V 1 base, and 13 bases lay outside the gene matches. This CDR3 is built from 19 residues. The V gene's germline CDR1 is LGHDT and CDR2 YNNKEL (reference sequence). The CDR3, as DNA: TGTGCCAGCAGCCAAGCAGGGGCAGGGGGCCGCCTGATGAACACTGAAGCTTTCTTT. Residues: CASSQAGAGGRLMNTEAFF.